These 25 T cell receptor beta chains came from one sample sequenced in a study of CD8+ T cells in alopecia areata. Once RNA had been extracted, it was reverse transcribed into cDNA to act as the sequencing template. Libraries were prepared by immunoSEQ multiplex PCR; TCRdb keeps only in-frame clonotypes and omits some of them. Among over 250,000 clones listed, 60% were seen once. Treatment here: oral pan-JAK inhibitor, 5-10 mg twice daily. The starting material was CD4+ T cells sorted from blood, obtained around week 54, from a patient treated with tofacitinib. These receptor sequences come from a human donor with alopecia areata.

The chain couples TRBV29-1 to TRBJ1-1; D possibly corresponds to TRBD1 (5 bases). The V gene's germline CDR1 is SQVTM and CDR2 ANQGSEA. The V end lost 6 bases, the J end lost 1 base, and 12 bases lay between the germline ends. This CDR3 spans 13 amino acids. The CDR3 protein is CSVGHTGNTEAFF. The CDR3 DNA reads as TGCAGCGTGGGCCATACAGGGAACACTGAAGCTTTCTTT.

The chain is built from TRBV5-6 and TRBJ2-7, with D perhaps TRBD2 (5 bases). Germline V gene sequence: CDR1 SGHDT, CDR2 YYEEEE. The V and J ends lost 3 bases and 5 bases respectively, with 9 bases between them. The CDR3 runs to 12 residues. The CDR3 DNA follows: TGTGCCAGCAGCTGGACTTCAAACGAGCAGTACTTC. This codes for CASSWTSNEQYF. Full variable domain (missing parts from reference TRBV5-6 and TRBJ2-7): DAGVTQSPTHLIKTRGQQVTLRCSPKSGHDTVSWYQQALGQGPQFIFQYYEEEERQRGNFPDRFSGHQFPNYSSELNVNALLLGDSALYLCASSWTSNEQYFGPGTRLTVT.

This clone was observed a few times. J is TRBJ2-7 and V is TRBV6-5; 10 bases are shared with TRBD1. The germline gives CDR1 MNHEY, CDR2 SVGAGI. V lost 6 bases, J lost 5 bases, and 7 bases stayed unmatched. CDR3 length: 14 amino acids. The CDR3 reads CASSPGTGADEQYF. The DNA of the CDR3 is TGTGCCAGCAGCCCCGGGACAGGGGCTGACGAGCAGTACTTC.

The chain carries TRBV30 and TRBJ2-4; maybe TRBD2 (6 bases). Germline V gene data show CDR1 as GTSNPN and CDR2 as SVGIG (reference sequence). Trimming stripped 2 bases from V and 1 base from J, with 18 bases between. This CDR3 is built from 17 residues. In DNA, the CDR3 is TGTGCCTGGAGTTCGGGGGATGGCATCAGGGCCAAAAACATTCAGTACTTC. Its translation is CAWSSGDGIRAKNIQYF.

The rearrangement joins TRBV27 to TRBJ2-6; TRBD1 might be the D (5 bases). The germline CDR1 and CDR2 sequences are MNHEY and SMNVEV (reference sequence). The V gene lost 6 bases and the J gene lost 0 bases, with 15 bases spanning the gap. The CDR3 runs 17 residues. The CDR3 DNA follows: TGTGCCAGCAGGACACTCATGACAGCCTCTGGGGCCAACGTCCTGACTTTC. This codes for CASRTLMTASGANVLTF.

This chain joins TRBV25-1 and TRBJ2-3, with D unclear. Per the germline V gene, CDR1 is MGHDK and CDR2 is SYGVNS. Trimming shortened V by 4 bases and J by 3 bases, and 11 bases separated the two germline ends. CDR3 length: 14 residues. This CDR3 is CASSGVGLTDTQYF. The CDR3 DNA follows: TGTGCCAGCAGTGGGGTGGGGTTGACAGATACGCAGTATTTT.

J is TRBJ1-1 and V is TRBV25-1; D unclear. From germline, CDR1 is MGHDK and CDR2 SYGVNS. The CDR3 consists of 13 residues. With 3 bases removed from V and 1 base from J, the gap between germline ends came to 6 bases. The CDR3 sequence is CASSDNWNTEAFF. The DNA for the CDR3 is TGTGCCAGCAGTGACAACTGGAACACTGAAGCTTTCTTT.

V is TRBV5-1 and J is TRBJ2-3, with D unclear. The CDR3 is made up of 13 amino acids. Looked up from germline, CDR1 is SGHRS and CDR2 is YFSETQ. Trimming shortened V by 5 bases and J by 2 bases, and 9 bases separated the two germline ends. CDR3 DNA sequence: TGCGCCAGCAGTGTGAGGACCACAGATACGCAGTATTTT. Translated, it gives CASSVRTTDTQYF. Based on the CDR3 plus reference TRBV5-1 and TRBJ2-3, the full variable domain is KAGVTQTPRYLIKTRGQQVTLSCSPISGHRSVSWYQQTPGQGLQFLFEYFSETQRNKGNFPGRFSGRQFSNSRSEMNVSTLELGDSALYLCASSVRTTDTQYFGPGTRLTVL.

In its sample, this clone was seen a few times. The CDR3 nucleotides are TGTGCCTGGAGCCGGGCTAGCGGGGGGACCTACGAGCAGTACTTC. Its protein product is CAWSRASGGTYEQYF. The V and J genes are TRBV30 and TRBJ2-7, with TRBD2 matching over 11 bases. Germline V gives CDR1 GTSNPN, CDR2 SVGIG (reference sequence). The CDR3 spans 15 residues. Trimming took 3 bases from V and 2 from J; bases not matched to a gene: 6.

In this sample, this clone turned up once. The chain couples TRBV4-3 to TRBJ1-1, with D unclear. This CDR3 is 13 amino acids long. The V gene's germline CDR1 is LGHNA and CDR2 YSLEER. Trimming stripped 1 base from V and 8 bases from J, with 11 bases between. In DNA form, the CDR3 reads TGCGCCAGCAGCCAAGTTTATAGAACCGAAGCTTTCTTT. Its protein is CASSQVYRTEAFF.

There are a few counts of this clone. The chain couples TRBV2 to TRBJ2-5; D possibly corresponds to TRBD1 (5 bases). The germline V gene encodes CDR1 SNHLY and CDR2 FYNNEI. Between the trimmed V and J ends, which lost 8 bases and 5 bases, there was a span of 15 bases. The CDR3 is made up of 13 amino acids. The CDR3 reads CASRPGLGETQYF. For the CDR3, the DNA is TGTGCCAGCCGTCCAGGGTTGGGGGAGACCCAGTACTTC.

This chain joins TRBV6-6 and TRBJ1-4, with D hard to call. Per germline, CDR1 MNHNY and CDR2 SVGAGI (reference sequence). V was clipped by 6 bases and J by 7 bases, with 18 bases between them. This CDR3 is 15 amino acids long. CDR3 loop: CASSSTPLFSEKLFF. DNA for the CDR3: TGTGCCAGCAGCTCCACCCCACTTTTTAGTGAAAAACTGTTTTTT.

The chain combines TRBV9 with TRBJ1-2, with TRBD1 matching 7 bases. The length of the CDR3 is 15 residues. The V and J ends lost 0 bases and 3 bases, in that order; junction bases with no gene match: 5. In germline, CDR1 is SGDLS, CDR2 YYNGEE. This CDR3 is CASSVAGTAYYGYTF. The CDR3 nucleotides read TGTGCCAGCAGCGTAGCGGGGACAGCTTACTATGGCTACACCTTC.

The J gene is TRBJ2-7, the V gene TRBV5-6; D remains unclear. CDR3 length: 14 amino acids. Germline CDR1 reads SGHDT; CDR2 reads YYEEEE. Trimming took 0 bases from V and 5 from J, leaving 12 bases between them. The CDR3 sequence: CASSLDRRSDEQYF. The CDR3 DNA is TGTGCCAGCAGCTTGGATCGGCGTTCGGACGAGCAGTACTTC.

This chain joins TRBV25-1 and TRBJ1-1; D unclear. Trimming removed 4 bases from V and 4 bases from J, with 16 bases in between. This CDR3 is built from 15 residues. Germline assignment: CDR1 MGHDK and CDR2 SYGVNS. Here the CDR3 DNA reads TGTGCCAGCAGTGGCCTTTGGCCTCGAGGCACTGAAGCTTTCTTT. Amino acids: CASSGLWPRGTEAFF.

In its sample, this clone was seen once. The chain combines TRBV9 with TRBJ2-7; D not certain. The CDR3 contains 14 residues. Germline V CDR1 and CDR2: SGDLS, YYNGEE. Trimming took 0 bases from V and 2 from J, leaving 9 bases between them. The CDR3 spells CASSVGTDPYEQYF. CDR3 nucleotide sequence: TGTGCCAGCAGCGTAGGCACAGACCCCTACGAGCAGTACTTC.

The V call is TRBV2, the J call TRBJ2-1, with a possible D match to TRBD1 (5 bases). The CDR3 has 14 residues. The V end was cut by 8 bases, the J end by 2 bases, with 13 bases between. The germline CDR1 and CDR2 sequences are SNHLY and FYNNEI. The CDR3 bases are TGTGCCAGCGACCCGGGCAGGGCCTACAATGAGCAGTTCTTC. This gives the protein CASDPGRAYNEQFF.

This clone was seen only a few times. The chain couples TRBV29-1 to TRBJ2-5; D might be TRBD2 (6 bases). The CDR3 runs 12 residues. In germline, CDR1 is SQVTM, CDR2 ANQGSEA. Trimming took 3 bases from V and 4 from J, leaving 9 bases between them. In DNA form, the CDR3 reads TGCAGCGTTGATCGGGGGACAGAGACCCAGTACTTC. Residues: CSVDRGTETQYF.

CDR3 loop: CASSLEAFGETQYF. CDR3 bases: TGCGCCAGCAGCTTGGAGGCGTTCGGAGAGACCCAGTACTTC. The chain joins TRBV5-1 to TRBJ2-5, with D uncertain. V was cut by 0 bases and J by 4 bases, with 10 bases left in between. The CDR3 runs to 14 residues. Germline CDR1 SGHRS, CDR2 YFSETQ. The full variable domain, completed using reference TRBV5-1 and TRBJ2-5, is KAGVTQTPRYLIKTRGQQVTLSCSPISGHRSVSWYQQTPGQGLQFLFEYFSETQRNKGNFPGRFSGRQFSNSRSEMNVSTLELGDSALYLCASSLEAFGETQYFGPGTRLLVL.

The sample holds many counts of this clone. The J gene is TRBJ2-2, the V gene TRBV4-2; no reliable D call. Germline V gene data show CDR1 as LGHNA and CDR2 as YNFKEQ. V lost 0 bases and J 6 bases, leaving 8 bases between the germline ends. The CDR3 contains 14 residues. CDR3 nucleotides: TGTGCCAGCAGCCAAGATAGTGGATCCGGGGAGCTGTTTTTT. It translates to CASSQDSGSGELFF.

The chain recombines TRBV11-2 with TRBJ2-1; 10 nucleotides line up with TRBD1. The CDR3 contains 16 residues. Germline V lookup: CDR1 SGHAT, CDR2 FQNNGV. The V segment lost 3 bases and the J segment 10 bases; nucleotides outside the gene matches: 12. The CDR3 DNA sequence: TGTGCCAGCAGCTTTAGACCGGGACAGGGGCTCGGGGAGCAGTTCTTC. It is translated as CASSFRPGQGLGEQFF.

The genes are TRBV7-3 and TRBJ2-1; D not resolved. Germline V CDR1 and CDR2: SGHTA, FQGTGA. Trimming took off 2 bases at V and 4 bases at J, with 9 bases between the two ends. This CDR3 has 14 residues. CDR3 nucleotide sequence: TGTGCCAGCAGCTTATCCCCGCTTTACAATGAGCAGTTCTTC. This codes for CASSLSPLYNEQFF. The variable domain in full, with the rest retrieved from reference TRBV7-3 and TRBJ2-1, is GAGVSQTPSNKVTEKGKYVELRCDPISGHTALYWYRQSLGQGPEFLIYFQGTGAADDSGLPNDRFFAVRPEGSVSTLKIQRTERGDSAVYLCASSLSPLYNEQFFGPGTRLTVL.

The chain is built from TRBV7-6 and TRBJ1-2; D unclear. The germline V gene encodes CDR1 SGHVS and CDR2 FNYEAQ. Trimming shortened V by 2 bases and J by 9 bases, and 16 bases separated the two germline ends. This CDR3 contains 14 residues. DNA of the CDR3: TGTGCCAGCAGCTTAAATGGGTTGTGGGAACGCTACACCTTC. Encoded protein: CASSLNGLWERYTF. Full variable domain (missing parts from reference TRBV7-6 and TRBJ1-2): GAGVSQSPRYKVTKRGQDVALRCDPISGHVSLYWYRQALGQGPEFLTYFNYEAQQDKSGLPNDRFSAERPEGSISTLTIQRTEQRDSAMYRCASSLNGLWERYTFGSGTRLTVV.

The chain carries TRBV30 and TRBJ1-3; weak D call: TRBD1 (5 bases). Trimming shortened V by 8 bases and J by 3 bases, and 11 bases separated the two germline ends. This CDR3 has 12 amino acids. CDR1 and CDR2 from the germline V gene are GTSNPN and SVGIG (reference sequence). Here the CDR3 reads CAGIRVGNTIYF. Here the CDR3 DNA reads TGTGCCGGGATCAGGGTTGGAAACACCATATATTTT.

The rearrangement uses TRBV30 and TRBJ1-1; D ambiguous. The CDR3 extends over 17 amino acids. Germline loops: CDR1 GTSNPN, CDR2 SVGIG (reference sequence). V dropped 2 bases and J dropped 0 bases, with 19 bases sitting between them. The CDR3 is CAWSKSATRLLNTEAFF. The CDR3, as DNA: TGTGCCTGGAGTAAGTCGGCTACCCGCCTTTTGAACACTGAAGCTTTCTTT.